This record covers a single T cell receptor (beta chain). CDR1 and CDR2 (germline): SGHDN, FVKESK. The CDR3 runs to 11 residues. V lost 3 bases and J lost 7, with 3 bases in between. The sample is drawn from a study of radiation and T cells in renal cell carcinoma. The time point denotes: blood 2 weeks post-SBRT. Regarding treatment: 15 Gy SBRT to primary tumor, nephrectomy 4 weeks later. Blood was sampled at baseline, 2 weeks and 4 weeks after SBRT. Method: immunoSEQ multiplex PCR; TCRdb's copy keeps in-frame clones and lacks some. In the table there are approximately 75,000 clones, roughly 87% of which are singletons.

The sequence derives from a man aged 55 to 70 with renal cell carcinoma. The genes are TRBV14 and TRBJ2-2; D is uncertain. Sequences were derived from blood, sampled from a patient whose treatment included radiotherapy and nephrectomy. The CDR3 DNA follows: TGTGCCAGCAGCCAGCTCGGGGAGCTGTTTTTT. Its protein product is CASSQLGELFF.